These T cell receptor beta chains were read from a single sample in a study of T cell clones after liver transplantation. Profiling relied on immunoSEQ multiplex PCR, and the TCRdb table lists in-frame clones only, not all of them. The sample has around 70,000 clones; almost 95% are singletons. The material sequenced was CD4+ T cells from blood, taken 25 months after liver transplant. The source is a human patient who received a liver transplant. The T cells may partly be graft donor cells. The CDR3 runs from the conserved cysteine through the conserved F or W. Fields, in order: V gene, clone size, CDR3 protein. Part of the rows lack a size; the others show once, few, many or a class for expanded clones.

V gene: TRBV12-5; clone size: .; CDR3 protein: CASQNRQGRNEQYF
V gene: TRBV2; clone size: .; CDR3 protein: CASVPTVGGTQYF
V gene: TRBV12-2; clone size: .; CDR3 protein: CASRLAGLSYEQYF
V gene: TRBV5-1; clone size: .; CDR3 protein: CASSLGTSGTGFLETQYF
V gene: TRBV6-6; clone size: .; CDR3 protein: CASSYLASGAYNEQFF
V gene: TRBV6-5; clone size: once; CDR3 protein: CASSYWAGGPETQYF
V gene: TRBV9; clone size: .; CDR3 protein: CASSAPTGAVSGNTIYF
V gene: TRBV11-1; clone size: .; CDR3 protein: CASSRNSYEQYF
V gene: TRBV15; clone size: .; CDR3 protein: CATSRGRVYEQYF
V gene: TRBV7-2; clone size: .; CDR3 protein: CASSLASNQPQHF
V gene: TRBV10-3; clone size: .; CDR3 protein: CAISGQTGMAEAFF
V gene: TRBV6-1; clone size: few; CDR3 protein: CASSTTTSNQPQHF
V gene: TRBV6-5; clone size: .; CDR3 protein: CASSYTGTTSYEQYF
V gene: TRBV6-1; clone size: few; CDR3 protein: CASSRGDGTEAFF
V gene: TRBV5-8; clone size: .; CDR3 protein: CASSRRTVNYGYTF
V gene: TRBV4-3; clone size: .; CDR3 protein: CASSQLALAGTYEQYF
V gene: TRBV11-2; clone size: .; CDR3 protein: CASSSSGYEQYF
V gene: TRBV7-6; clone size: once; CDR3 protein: CASSLTPGGPNEKLFF
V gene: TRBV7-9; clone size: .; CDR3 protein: CASRPQGAAEAFF
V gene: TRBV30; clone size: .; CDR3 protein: CAWSSPGSSSQPQHF
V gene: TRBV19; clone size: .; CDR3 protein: CASSIDLAGGYTF
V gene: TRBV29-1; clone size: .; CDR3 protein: CSGREYGELFF
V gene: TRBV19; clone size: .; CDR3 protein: CASSRQGVNYGYTF
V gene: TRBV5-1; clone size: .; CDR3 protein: CASSLASNEQFF
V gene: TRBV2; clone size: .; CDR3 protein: CASSPTGGYEQYF
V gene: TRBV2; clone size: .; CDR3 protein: CASSARTGGETQYF
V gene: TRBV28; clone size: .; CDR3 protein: CASSFPGRGSRGYTF
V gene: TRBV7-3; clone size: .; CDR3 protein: CASSLIGREYNEQFF
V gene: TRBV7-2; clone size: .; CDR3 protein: CASSLGVLGARTDTQYF
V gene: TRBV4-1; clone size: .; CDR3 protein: CASSQGLGQGNEQFF
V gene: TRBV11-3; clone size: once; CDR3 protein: CASSLGSGRVTGELFF
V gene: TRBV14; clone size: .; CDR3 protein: CASSQVGGRPYEQYF
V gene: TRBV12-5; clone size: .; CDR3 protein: CASGLDGDQYF
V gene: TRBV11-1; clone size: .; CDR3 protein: CASSPGQGNTGELFF
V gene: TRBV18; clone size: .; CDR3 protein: CASSPPAGDRETQYF
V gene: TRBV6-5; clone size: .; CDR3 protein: CASSYDSHYGYTF
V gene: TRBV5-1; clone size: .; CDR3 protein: CASSLGAAITDTQYF
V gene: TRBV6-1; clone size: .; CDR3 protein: CASSEAGEGYTF
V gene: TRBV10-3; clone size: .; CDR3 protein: CAIRDSGTSNSEAFF
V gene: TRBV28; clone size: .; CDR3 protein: CASSSLSGLAGGPRETQYF
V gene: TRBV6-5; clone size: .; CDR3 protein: CASSPDRSSYEQYF
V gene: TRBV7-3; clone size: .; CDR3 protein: CASSTTGGSYEQFF
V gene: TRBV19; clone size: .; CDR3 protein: CASCRTSIQGANTYEQYF
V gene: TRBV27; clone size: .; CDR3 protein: CASSLSFDRYNEQFF